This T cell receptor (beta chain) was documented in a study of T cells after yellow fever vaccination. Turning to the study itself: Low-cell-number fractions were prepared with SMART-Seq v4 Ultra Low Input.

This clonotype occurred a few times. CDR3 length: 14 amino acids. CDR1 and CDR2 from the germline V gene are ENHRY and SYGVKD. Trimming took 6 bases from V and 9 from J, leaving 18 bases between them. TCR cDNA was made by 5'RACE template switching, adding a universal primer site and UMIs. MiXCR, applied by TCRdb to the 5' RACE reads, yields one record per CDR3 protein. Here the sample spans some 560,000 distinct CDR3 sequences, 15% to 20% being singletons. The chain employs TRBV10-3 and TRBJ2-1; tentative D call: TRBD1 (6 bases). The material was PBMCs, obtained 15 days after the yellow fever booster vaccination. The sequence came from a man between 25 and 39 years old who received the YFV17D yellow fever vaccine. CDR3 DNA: TGTGCCATCAGCATGGGGGCGCCGGGGAGTGAGCAGTTCTTC. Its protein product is CAISMGAPGSEQFF.